The next 5 T cell receptor beta chains were all read from a single sample in a study of blood T cell repertoires in COVID-19. Libraries were prepared by immunoSEQ multiplex PCR; TCRdb keeps only in-frame clonotypes and omits some of them. The top ten hold roughly 11% of the sample, which has around 140,000 clones, roughly 86% seen once. Sequencing was done on a sample of peripheral blood. Source of these receptors: a woman between 65 and 79 years old with COVID-19, enrolled during active disease.

This chain links TRBV18 with TRBJ2-2; D perhaps matches TRBD2 (5 bases). Germline assignment: CDR1 KGHSH and CDR2 LQKENI. CDR3 length: 14 amino acids. The V end lost 6 bases, the J end lost 1 base, and 9 bases lay between the germline ends. The CDR3 loop is CASSEAGNTGELFF. The CDR3 region has the DNA TGTGCCAGCTCGGAGGCGGGGAACACCGGGGAGCTGTTTTTT.

This CDR3 is CASSRGASTDTQYF. The CDR3, as DNA: TGCGCCAGCAGCCGGGGGGCCAGCACAGATACGCAGTATTTT. This chain uses TRBV5-1 with TRBJ2-3, with a tentative D call TRBD2 (7 bases). V was shortened by 4 bases and J by 0 bases, with 9 bases between the two germline ends. The CDR3 covers 14 residues. CDR1 is SGHRS and CDR2 is YFSETQ in the germline V gene.

The chain uses TRBV5-1 and TRBJ2-7; 7 bases line up with TRBD2. The trim removed 4 bases at V and 2 bases at J, leaving 6 bases unmatched. The CDR3 spans 14 residues. The germline CDR1 and CDR2 sequences are SGHRS and YFSETQ. The CDR3 sequence is CASSNRDYPYEQYF. CDR3 sequence (DNA): TGCGCCAGCAGCAACCGGGACTACCCCTACGAGCAGTACTTC.

The chain employs TRBV18 and TRBJ2-1, with TRBD2 identical over 7 bases. Germline trimming cut 3 bases from V and 6 bases from J; bases unmatched to any gene: 11. The CDR3 is 16 residues long. Germline CDR1 reads KGHSH; CDR2 reads LQKENI. CDR3 DNA: TGTGCCAGCTCACCCCCCGCGGGGGTAATGATCAATGAGCAGTTCTTC. It translates to CASSPPAGVMINEQFF.

This rearrangement joins TRBV5-6 to TRBJ1-1; 9 nucleotides line up with TRBD1. Germline V CDR1 and CDR2: SGHDT, YYEEEE. J lost 1 base, V lost 0 bases, and 4 bases had no gene match. This CDR3 comprises 16 residues. CDR3 protein: CASSLEVQGANTEAFF. DNA for the CDR3: TGTGCCAGCAGCTTGGAGGTACAGGGGGCGAACACTGAAGCTTTCTTT.